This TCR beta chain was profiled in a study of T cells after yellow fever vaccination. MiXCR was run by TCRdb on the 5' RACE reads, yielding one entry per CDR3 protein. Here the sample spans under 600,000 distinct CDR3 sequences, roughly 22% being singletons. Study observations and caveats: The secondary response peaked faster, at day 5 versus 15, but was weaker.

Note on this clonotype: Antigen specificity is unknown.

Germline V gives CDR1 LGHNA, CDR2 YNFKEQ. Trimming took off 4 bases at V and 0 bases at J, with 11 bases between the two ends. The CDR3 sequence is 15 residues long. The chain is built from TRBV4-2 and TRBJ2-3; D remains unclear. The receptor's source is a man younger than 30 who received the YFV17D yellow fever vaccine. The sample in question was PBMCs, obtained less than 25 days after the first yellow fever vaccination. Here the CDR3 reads CASSLDYDSTDTQYF. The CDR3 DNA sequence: TGTGCCAGCAGCCTGGATTATGACAGCACAGATACGCAGTATTTT.